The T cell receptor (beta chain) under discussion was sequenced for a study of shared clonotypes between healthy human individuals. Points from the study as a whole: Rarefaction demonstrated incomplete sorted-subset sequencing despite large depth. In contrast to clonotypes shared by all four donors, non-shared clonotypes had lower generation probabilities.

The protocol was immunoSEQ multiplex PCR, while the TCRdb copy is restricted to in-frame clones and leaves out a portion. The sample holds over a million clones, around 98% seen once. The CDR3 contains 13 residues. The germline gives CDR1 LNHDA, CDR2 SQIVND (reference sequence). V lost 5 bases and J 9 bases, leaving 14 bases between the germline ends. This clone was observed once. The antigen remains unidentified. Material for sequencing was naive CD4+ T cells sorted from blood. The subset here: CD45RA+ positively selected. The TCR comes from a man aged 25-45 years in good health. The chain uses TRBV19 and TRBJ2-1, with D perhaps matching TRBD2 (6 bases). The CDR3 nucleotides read TGTGCCAGTAGTTCCGGGGGTTGGGGTGAGCAGTTCTTC. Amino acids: CASSSGGWGEQFF.